The 29 T cell receptor beta chains listed next were all sequenced from one sample in a study of regulatory T cells in long-lasting Graves disease. Arm-PCR of CDR3 regions and iRepertoire HTBI primers were used to build TCR beta libraries. TCRdb used MiXCR to reprocess the multiplex PCR reads, holding one entry per CDR3 protein. The table has roughly 400,000 distinct CDR3 sequences, 21% seen once. Time point indicated: persistent/refractory GD, antithyroid drugs over 5 years with positive TRAb. PBMC RNA served as the TCR library source. Source: peripheral blood mononuclear cells (PBMCs), taken when the disease was refractory, from a patient treated with antithyroid drugs. All receptors come from a female donor with Graves disease.

In this sample, this clonotype turned up many times. The J gene is TRBJ2-2, the V gene TRBV2; D gene ambiguous. CDR3 size: 14 residues. Germline loops: CDR1 SNHLY, CDR2 FYNNEI. Trimming removed 2 bases from V and 7 bases from J, with 11 bases in between. The CDR3 spells CASSEPEPIGELFF. CDR3 DNA sequence: TGTGCCAGCAGTGAACCAGAGCCCATCGGGGAGCTGTTTTTT.

On this clonotype itself: Mismatch with germline at one junction end may stem from a read error. V and J are TRBV19 and TRBJ1-2; TRBD1 is a possible D gene (6 bases). Germline V gives CDR1 LNHDA, CDR2 SQIVND (reference sequence). This CDR3 spans 14 amino acids. In DNA, the CDR3 is TGTGCCGGTAGTAGCCAGGACAGTAACTATGGCTACACCTTC. Residues: CAGSSQDSNYGYTF. The variable domain in full, with the rest retrieved from reference TRBV19 and TRBJ1-2, is DGGITQSPKYLFRKEGQNVTLSCEQNLNHDAMYWYRQDPGQGLRLIYYSQIVNDFQKGDIAEGYSVSREKKESFPLTVTSAQKNPTAFYLCAGSSQDSNYGYTFGSGTRLTVV.

This clonotype was seen at least ten times. V and J are TRBV12-3 or TRBV12-4 and TRBJ2-7; possible D gene TRBD1, 6 bases. CDR3 length: 13 amino acids. Trimming left V 4 bases short and J 6 bases short, with 13 bases between. CDR3 sequence: CASSSNRAGEQYF. The CDR3 coding sequence is TGTGCCAGCAGTTCAAACAGGGCAGGCGAGCAGTACTTC.

About this clonotype: Given a much more abundant clone one base away, this may be a read error. The conserved phenylalanine or tryptophan is not found at the CDR3 terminus, so this likely reflects a read error. The V call is TRBV11-2, the J call TRBJ1-1, with unresolved D. The germline gives CDR1 SGHAT, CDR2 FQNNGV. Trimming removed 5 bases at V and 1 base at J, with 14 bases between. This CDR3 contains 15 residues. This chain's CDR3 is CASSHLTRTNTEAFL. The CDR3 nucleotides read TGTGCCAGCAGCCACTTGACAAGAACGAACACTGAAGCTTTCCTT.

The J gene is TRBJ2-5, the V gene TRBV15; no clear D gene. This CDR3 is 13 amino acids long. Per germline, CDR1 LNHNV and CDR2 YYDKDF (reference sequence). V was shortened by 0 bases and J by 3 bases, with 5 bases between the two germline ends. DNA for the CDR3: TGTGCCACCAGCAGAGATAGGGAAGAGACCCAGTACTTC. Encoded protein: CATSRDREETQYF.

This clonotype appeared a few times. The chain couples TRBV5-1 to TRBJ2-5, with D possibly TRBD2 on 5 matching bases. V was trimmed by 2 bases and J by 5 bases, leaving 16 bases between them. CDR1 SGHRS and CDR2 YFSETQ come from the germline V gene. CDR3 length equals 15 residues. CDR3: CASSLELDTGETQYF. As DNA, the CDR3 is TGCGCCAGCAGCTTAGAGCTCGATACGGGGGAGACCCAGTACTTC.

This clonotype occurred a few times. The V and J genes are TRBV19 and TRBJ1-5; D ambiguous. The CDR3 length is 15 residues. In germline, CDR1 is LNHDA, CDR2 SQIVND (reference sequence). V lost 3 bases and J 2 bases, leaving 11 bases between the germline ends. This CDR3 is CASSMLVSGNQPQHF. CDR3 coding DNA: TGTGCCAGTAGTATGCTGGTATCGGGCAATCAGCCCCAGCATTTT.

This clonotype was seen more than once but under ten times. The genes are TRBV7-2 and TRBJ1-3; D remains unclear. Germline CDR1 SGHTA, CDR2 FQGNSA. This CDR3 region has 13 residues. Trimming shortened V by 8 bases and J by 0 bases, and 8 bases separated the two germline ends. In DNA form, the CDR3 reads TGTGCCAGCGGACGGGGCTCTGGAAACACCATATATTTT. This encodes CASGRGSGNTIYF.

This clonotype has at least ten counts. The J gene is TRBJ2-7, the V gene TRBV29-1; 7 bases match TRBD2. Germline trimming cut 0 bases from V and 3 bases from J; bases unmatched to any gene: 8. Germline CDR1 reads SQVTM; CDR2 reads ANQGSEA. CDR3 length equals 15 residues. CDR3 sequence: CSVEDLGGDGYEQYF. CDR3 sequence (DNA): TGCAGCGTTGAAGATTTGGGGGGGGACGGCTACGAGCAGTACTTC.

This clonotype occurred many times. The rearrangement uses TRBV12-3 or TRBV12-4 and TRBJ2-5; TRBD1 matches 9 bases. Trimming took 5 bases from V and 3 from J; bases not matched to a gene: 7. CDR3 length: 15 amino acids. CDR3 nucleotides: TGTGCCAGCAGTAAGAACAGGGGGCTGGAAGAGACCCAGTACTTC. Amino acid sequence: CASSKNRGLEETQYF.

In this sample, this clonotype turned up a few times. V is TRBV6-2 or TRBV6-3 and J is TRBJ2-5; tentatively, D is TRBD2 (6 bases). Germline-derived CDR1 and CDR2 are MNHEY and SVGEGT. V was clipped by 6 bases and J by 5 bases, with 16 bases between them. CDR3 length equals 14 residues. This CDR3 is CASSGGRDGETQYF. The DNA for the CDR3 is TGTGCCAGCAGCGGGGGACGGGATGGGGAGACCCAGTACTTC.

J is TRBJ2-7 and V is TRBV12-3 or TRBV12-4; 7 bases agree with TRBD2. Unmatched junction bases numbered 13, after V lost 5 bases and J lost 6 bases. This CDR3 is 15 amino acids long. The CDR3 sequence is CASSAPRLALFEQYF. The DNA of the CDR3 is TGTGCCAGCAGTGCCCCTAGACTAGCTTTATTCGAGCAGTACTTC.

The chain is built from TRBV2 and TRBJ1-5; D uncertain. The CDR3 contains 15 residues. The germline V gene has CDR1 SNHLY and CDR2 FYNNEI. The V end was cut by 3 bases, the J end by 6 bases, with 15 bases between. This CDR3 is CASSEQVLHGQPQHF. The CDR3 DNA is TGTGCCAGCAGTGAGCAGGTTCTGCACGGTCAGCCCCAGCATTTT.

V is TRBV4-1 and J is TRBJ2-1; TRBD2 matches 14 bases. Losses at the gene ends were 3 bases for V and 6 bases for J; bases not matched to a gene: 4. CDR1 MGHRA and CDR2 YSYEKL come from the germline V gene. CDR3 length: 16 amino acids. The CDR3 reads CASSHPGLAGVNEQFF. The CDR3 DNA reads as TGCGCCAGCAGCCACCCGGGACTAGCGGGAGTCAATGAGCAGTTCTTC.

The gene calls are TRBV24-1 and TRBJ1-1; D is unclear. The germline CDR1 and CDR2 sequences are KGHDR and SFDVKD. V was cut by 3 bases and J by 4 bases, with 11 bases left in between. The CDR3 covers 14 residues. The CDR3 DNA reads TGTGCCACCAGTGATACCCAGGCCCCCACTGAAGCTTTCTTT. Protein product: CATSDTQAPTEAFF.

This clonotype was detected a few times. The rearrangement joins TRBV5-1 to TRBJ1-2; 9 positions match TRBD1. Losses at the gene ends were 4 bases for V and 6 bases for J; bases not matched to a gene: 10. The V gene's germline CDR1 is SGHRS and CDR2 YFSETQ. This CDR3 spans 15 amino acids. The CDR3 coding sequence is TGCGCCAGCAGCATTGCTAATACAGGGGGCGATGGCTACACCTTC. It is translated as CASSIANTGGDGYTF. The full variable domain, in which reference TRBV5-1 and TRBJ1-2 provide the parts outside the CDR3, is KAGVTQTPRYLIKTRGQQVTLSCSPISGHRSVSWYQQTPGQGLQFLFEYFSETQRNKGNFPGRFSGRQFSNSRSEMNVSTLELGDSALYLCASSIANTGGDGYTFGSGTRLTVV.

This rearrangement joins TRBV4-1 to TRBJ1-5; D uncertain. This CDR3 spans 13 amino acids. Germline values: CDR1 MGHRA, CDR2 YSYEKL. The V end lost 0 bases, the J end lost 9 bases, and 9 bases lay between the germline ends. CDR3 sequence reads: CASSQDVLGPQHF. The CDR3 region has the DNA TGCGCCAGCAGCCAAGATGTCCTTGGGCCCCAGCATTTT.

Remarks on this clonotype: A read error may be the cause here, since a much bigger clone is one base away. J is TRBJ1-4 and V is TRBV14; 7 nucleotides agree with TRBD1. CDR1 SGHDN and CDR2 FVKESK come from the germline V gene. The CDR3 is 15 residues long. CDR3 nucleotides: TGTGCCAACAGCCAATTTACAGGGGAGGGTGAAAAACTGTTTTTT. Its translation is CANSQFTGEGEKLFF.

This clonotype has just a few counts. The rearrangement links TRBV5-1 to TRBJ2-7; D gene unclear. Germline CDR1 SGHRS, CDR2 YFSETQ. CDR3 length: 14 amino acids. With 6 bases removed from V and 4 bases from J, the gap between germline ends came to 17 bases. In nucleotides, the CDR3 is TGCGCCAGCACGACTGGCGGAGCCGATTACGAGCAGTACTTC. Translating gives CASTTGGADYEQYF.

The chain joins TRBV20-1 to TRBJ2-2, with 8 bases matching TRBD1. This CDR3 is built from 17 residues. The germline CDR1 and CDR2 sequences are DFQATT and SNEGSKA (reference sequence). V was clipped by 3 bases and J by 4 bases; unmatched bases: 13. The CDR3 sequence: CSASSRGQSAGTGELFF. CDR3 sequence (DNA): TGCAGTGCTAGTAGCAGGGGGCAGTCCGCGGGCACCGGGGAGCTGTTTTTT.

This chain connects TRBV19 to TRBJ2-6, with TRBD1 as a possible D gene (5 bases). CDR1 is LNHDA, CDR2 SQIVND, per germline (reference sequence). Trimming cost V 3 bases and J 0 bases, with 6 bases left between them. CDR3 length equals 15 residues. The DNA of the CDR3 is TGTGCCAGTAGTATTAGGGGCTCTGGGGCCAACGTCCTGACTTTC. It encodes CASSIRGSGANVLTF.

This clonotype came up many times. The V and J genes are TRBV28 and TRBJ1-2; no definite D call. CDR1 is MDHEN and CDR2 is SYDVKM in the germline V gene. The germline V and J ends were trimmed by 1 base and 8 bases, with 5 bases remaining between them. The CDR3 length is 11 residues. CDR3 in amino acids: CASSLSRGYTF. For the CDR3, the DNA is TGTGCCAGCAGTTTATCCAGGGGCTACACCTTC.

The chain is built from TRBV6-5 and TRBJ2-5; TRBD2 agrees at 8 bases. Germline CDR1 and CDR2: MNHEY and SVGAGI. V gave up 4 bases and J gave up 5 bases; unmatched junction bases: 6. This CDR3 contains 14 residues. The CDR3 here is CASSSQAGAETQYF. The CDR3 bases are TGTGCCAGCAGTTCTCAAGCGGGAGCCGAGACCCAGTACTTC.

As to this clonotype: A much larger clone differs by one base, so this may be a read error. This chain connects TRBV28 to TRBJ1-4; 7 positions agree with TRBD1. V was clipped by 10 bases and J by 5 bases; unmatched bases: 10. Germline V gene sequence: CDR1 MDHEN, CDR2 SYDVKM. This CDR3 spans 14 amino acids. CDR3 region: CANIQGGINEKLFF. The DNA for the CDR3 is TGTGCCAACATCCAGGGGGGGATCAATGAAAAACTGTTTTTT. Complete variable domain (other parts from reference TRBV28 and TRBJ1-4): DVKVTQSSRYLVKRTGEKVFLECVQDMDHENMFWYRQDPGLGLRLIYFSYDVKMKEKGDIPEGYSVSREKKERFSLILESASTNQTSMYLCANIQGGINEKLFFGSGTQLSVL.

This clonotype was counted only a few times. This chain uses TRBV14 with TRBJ2-2, with TRBD2 identical over 7 bases. Germline values: CDR1 SGHDN, CDR2 FVKESK. The trim removed 0 bases at V and 5 bases at J, leaving 12 bases unmatched. This CDR3 is 18 amino acids long. CDR3 protein: CASSQDIPSGGETGELFF. CDR3 DNA sequence: TGTGCCAGCAGCCAAGATATACCTAGCGGAGGAGAAACCGGGGAGCTGTTTTTT. The full variable domain, with the rest looked up from reference TRBV14 and TRBJ2-2, is EAGVTQFPSHSVIEKGQTVTLRCDPISGHDNLYWYRRVMGKEIKFLLHFVKESKQDESGMPNNRFLAERTGGTYSTLKVQPAELEDSGVYFCASSQDIPSGGETGELFFGEGSRLTVL.

The sample holds a few counts of this clonotype. A junction end diverges from the germline sequence, so it may reflect a read error. The chain uses TRBV30 and TRBJ2-1; perhaps TRBD1 as D (6 bases). There are 14 residues in the CDR3. CDR1 and CDR2 from the germline V gene are GTSNPN and SVGIG (reference sequence). CDR3 sequence: CAWNRDKPYNERFF. The CDR3 coding sequence is TGTGCCTGGAATCGGGACAAACCATACAATGAGCGGTTCTTC.

This clonotype was counted a few times. The CDR3 bases are TGTGCCAGCAGCGGGGGAATAAAACGGGAAGCTTTCTTT. It translates to CASSGGIKREAFF. This chain joins TRBV9 and TRBJ1-1; D is ambiguous. This CDR3 region has 13 residues. Germline V gives CDR1 SGDLS, CDR2 YYNGEE. V lost 3 bases, J lost 8 bases, and 14 bases lay in between.

The CDR3 spells CASSPPQGLNTGELFF. The CDR3, as DNA: TGTGCCAGCAGTCCCCCCCAGGGTTTGAACACCGGGGAGCTGTTTTTT. The V call is TRBV12-3 or TRBV12-4, the J call TRBJ2-2; D may be TRBD1 (5 bases). The CDR3 consists of 16 residues. V was clipped by 5 bases and J by 1 base, with 14 bases between them.

This clonotype was counted many times. This sequence joins TRBV28 and TRBJ2-5, with TRBD1 matching 10 bases. This CDR3 is built from 17 residues. The V and J ends lost 4 bases and 4 bases, in that order; junction bases with no gene match: 12. The germline V gene encodes CDR1 MDHEN and CDR2 SYDVKM. The CDR3 reads CASSSPWGQGIGETQYF. The CDR3 bases are TGTGCCAGCAGTTCGCCGTGGGGACAGGGGATCGGAGAGACCCAGTACTTC.